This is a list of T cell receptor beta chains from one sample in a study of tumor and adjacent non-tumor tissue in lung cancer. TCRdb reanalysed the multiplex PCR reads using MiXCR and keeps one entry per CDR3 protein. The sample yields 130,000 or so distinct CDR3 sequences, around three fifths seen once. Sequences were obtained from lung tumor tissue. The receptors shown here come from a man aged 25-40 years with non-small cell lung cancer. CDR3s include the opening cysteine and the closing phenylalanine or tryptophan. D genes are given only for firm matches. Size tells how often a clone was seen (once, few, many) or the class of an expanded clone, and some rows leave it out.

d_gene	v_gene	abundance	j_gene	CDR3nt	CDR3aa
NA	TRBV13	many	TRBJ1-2	TGTGCCAGCAGCTTCGGACTCTATGGCTACACCTTC	CASSFGLYGYTF
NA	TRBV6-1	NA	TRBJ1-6	TGTGCCAGCTATTTAATGCGGAGCTCCTATAATTCACTCCTCCACTTT	CASYLMRSSYNSLLHF
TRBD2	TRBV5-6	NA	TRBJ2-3	TGTGCCAGCAGTTTGCCGGGACTAGCAGTGACAGTTACGCAGTATTTT	CASSLPGLAVTVTQYF
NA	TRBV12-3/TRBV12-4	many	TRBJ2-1	TGTGCCAGCAGTTTAGCTCGCGCGGGTGAGCAGTTCTTC	CASSLARAGEQFF
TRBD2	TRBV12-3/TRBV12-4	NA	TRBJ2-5	TGTGCCAGCAGGCGGACTAGAGAAGAGACCCACTACTTC	CASRRTREETHYF
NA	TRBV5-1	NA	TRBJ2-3	TGCGCCAGCAGTCAGGTGGCAGATACGCAGTATTTT	CASSQVADTQYF
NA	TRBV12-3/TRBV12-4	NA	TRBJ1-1	TGTGCCAGCAGTTTACAGGCTTTCCCCCGGGCTTTCTTT	CASSLQAFPRAFF
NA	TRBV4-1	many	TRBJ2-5	TGCGCCAGCAGCGCCAGGGTCTCACAAGAGACCCAGTACTTC	CASSARVSQETQYF
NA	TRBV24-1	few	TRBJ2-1	TGTGCCACCAGCCCCCCGGGTCAGGGCAATGAGCAGTTCTTC	CATSPPGQGNEQFF
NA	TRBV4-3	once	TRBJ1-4	TGCGCCAGCAGCCAAGATTGGAGCGAAAAACTGTGTTTT	CASSQDWSEKLCF